Listed below are T cell receptor beta chains from one sample, sequenced in a study of cytomegalovirus exposure and HLA in healthy donors. The data were produced by immunoSEQ multiplex PCR, yet TCRdb's version contains in-frame clones alone and is incomplete. There are 150,000 to 200,000 clones in the sample; 95% to 97% occur only once, and approximately 1% lies in the top ten. The sequenced sample was PBMCs. All receptors come from a woman between 18 and 29 years old in good health and CMV-seronegative. Each CDR3 is given with its conserved first and last residue. D genes are given only for firm matches.

j_gene	v_gene	d_gene	CDR3nt	CDR3aa
TRBJ2-5	TRBV5-6	NA	TGTGCCAGCAGCTCGGGTCAAGAGACCCAGTACTTC	CASSSGQETQYF
TRBJ1-6	TRBV6-1	NA	TGTGCCAGCAGGGAGACAGCCAATTCACCCCTCCACTTT	CASRETANSPLHF
TRBJ1-5	TRBV10-3	TRBD1	TGTGCCATCAGTGAGGACAGGGCGAATCAGCCCCAGCATTTT	CAISEDRANQPQHF
TRBJ2-7	TRBV14	TRBD1	TGTGCCAGCAGCCAAGCCGGGACAGGGGGGTACGAGCAGTACTTC	CASSQAGTGGYEQYF
TRBJ1-1	TRBV6-5	NA	TGTGCCAGCACCACACTTCCTGCAGGGTTCTCTGAAGCTTTCTTT	CASTTLPAGFSEAFF
TRBJ2-6	TRBV30	TRBD1	TGTGCCCTGGGACAGGGGGAGTATGGGGCCAACGTCCTGACTTTC	CALGQGEYGANVLTF
TRBJ2-3	TRBV6-1	TRBD2	TGTGCCAGCAGTGAATCCTCGAGCGGGGTTTTCACAGATACGCAGTATTTT	CASSESSSGVFTDTQYF
TRBJ2-1	TRBV5-4	NA	TGTGCCAGCAACAGACTAGAGGGCAATGAGCAGTTCTTC	CASNRLEGNEQFF
TRBJ1-1	TRBV5-1	NA	TGCGCCAGCAGCGCCGGCTCCGGGACACCGAACACTGAAGCTTTCTTT	CASSAGSGTPNTEAFF
TRBJ2-7	TRBV6-1	NA	TGTGCCAGCAGTGATAAGGGAGCCTCCTACGAGCAGTACTTC	CASSDKGASYEQYF
TRBJ1-2	TRBV6-1	NA	TGTGCCAGCAGTGAATCAGGTCCGTATGGCTACACCTTC	CASSESGPYGYTF
TRBJ1-1	TRBV7-2	NA	TGTGCCAGCAGCTTAGTGTACAGGGACACTGAAGCTTTCTTT	CASSLVYRDTEAFF
TRBJ1-1	TRBV18	TRBD1	TGTGCCAGCTCACTACGGACAGGGGCGGACACTGAAGCTTTCTTT	CASSLRTGADTEAFF
TRBJ1-1	TRBV27	NA	TGTGCCAGCAGTTTAGGCGGAGGGGCCACTGAAGCTTTCTTT	CASSLGGGATEAFF
TRBJ2-3	TRBV7-2	TRBD2	TGTGCCAGCAGCTTACGAACGGGACTAGCGAGGGATACGCAGTATTTT	CASSLRTGLARDTQYF
TRBJ2-5	TRBV4-2	TRBD2	TGTGCCAGCAGCCTCACCGGTAGGGACTATGAAGAGACCCAGTACTTC	CASSLTGRDYEETQYF
TRBJ2-7	TRBV11-2	TRBD2	TGTGCCAGCAGACAGCTAGCGGGGGGGCGGTTCTACGAGCAGTACTTC	CASRQLAGGRFYEQYF
TRBJ1-5	TRBV7-9	TRBD1	TGTGCCAGCAGCCCCGGGACAGGGGATCAGCCCCAGCATTTT	CASSPGTGDQPQHF
TRBJ2-5	TRBV7-6	TRBD1	TGTGCCAGCAGCCCAGGGACAGCTTTCCAAGAGACCCAGTACTTC	CASSPGTAFQETQYF
TRBJ2-2	TRBV6-5	TRBD1	TGTGCCAGCAGAGTTTGGACAGGGAACACCGGGGAGCTGTTTTTT	CASRVWTGNTGELFF
TRBJ2-2	TRBV11-2	TRBD2	TGTGCCAGCAGCTTATTCGGTAGCGGGGGTCCCGGGGAGCTGTTTTTT	CASSLFGSGGPGELFF
TRBJ2-5	TRBV5-6	NA	TGTGCCAGCAGCATGGACAGCTGGGGGGGACAAGAGACCCAGTACTTC	CASSMDSWGGQETQYF
TRBJ2-7	TRBV6-6	TRBD2	TGTGCCAGCAGTTACAGGTTAAGCGGGGGGGACAGGGAGCAGTACTTC	CASSYRLSGGDREQYF
TRBJ1-2	TRBV30	NA	TGTGCCTGGGAGCCCTCCTTCCGAACCTATGGCTACACCTTC	CAWEPSFRTYGYTF
TRBJ1-5	TRBV6-5	NA	TGTGCCAGCAGTTACTCCCCGAATCAGCCCCAGCATTTT	CASSYSPNQPQHF
TRBJ1-1	TRBV18	NA	TGTGCCAGCTCACCACGGCAGGGAATGAACACTGAAGCTTTCTTT	CASSPRQGMNTEAFF
TRBJ1-3	TRBV4-2	TRBD1	TGTGCCAGCAGCCGGTCGGGACAGGAAAACACCATATATTTT	CASSRSGQENTIYF
TRBJ2-2	TRBV7-9	TRBD1	TGTGCCAGCAGCCAGGGACAGATTAACACCGGGGAGCTGTTTTTT	CASSQGQINTGELFF
TRBJ1-3	TRBV5-1	TRBD1	TGCGCCAGCAGCTTAGCGGGACAGGGCCTCTCTGGAAACACCATATATTTT	CASSLAGQGLSGNTIYF